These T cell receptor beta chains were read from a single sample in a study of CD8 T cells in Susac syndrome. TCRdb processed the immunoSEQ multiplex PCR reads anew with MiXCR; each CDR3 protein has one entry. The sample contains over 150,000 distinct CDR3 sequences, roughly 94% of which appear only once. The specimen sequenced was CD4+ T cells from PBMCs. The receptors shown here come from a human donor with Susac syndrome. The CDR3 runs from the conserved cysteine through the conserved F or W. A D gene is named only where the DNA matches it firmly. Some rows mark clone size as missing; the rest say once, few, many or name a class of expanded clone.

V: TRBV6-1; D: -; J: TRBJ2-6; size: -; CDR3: CASSRVGITYSGANVLTF; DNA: TGTGCCAGCAGTCGGGTTGGCATAACTTACTCTGGGGCCAACGTCCTGACTTTC
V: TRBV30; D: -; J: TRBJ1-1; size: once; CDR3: CAWSVGLENTEAFF; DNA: TGTGCCTGGAGCGTAGGATTGGAGAACACTGAAGCTTTCTTT
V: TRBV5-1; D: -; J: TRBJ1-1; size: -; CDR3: CASSLGFGNTEAFF; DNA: TGCGCCAGCAGTTTAGGGTTCGGGAACACTGAAGCTTTCTTT
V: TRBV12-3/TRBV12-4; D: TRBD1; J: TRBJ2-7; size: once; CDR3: CASSRQGESYEQYF; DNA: TGTGCCAGCAGTCGACAGGGGGAGAGCTACGAGCAGTACTTC
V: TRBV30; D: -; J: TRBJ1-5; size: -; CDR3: CAWSETGPQHF; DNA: TGTGCCTGGAGTGAAACGGGCCCCCAGCATTTT
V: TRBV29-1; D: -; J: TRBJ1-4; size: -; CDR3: CSAGAGGDEKLFF; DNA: TGCAGCGCGGGGGCGGGGGGCGATGAAAAACTGTTTTTT
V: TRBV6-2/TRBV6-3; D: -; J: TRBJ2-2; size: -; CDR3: CASSYGQFAIGELFF; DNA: TGTGCCAGCAGTTACGGGCAGTTTGCGATCGGGGAGCTGTTTTTT
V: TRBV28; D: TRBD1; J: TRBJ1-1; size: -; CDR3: CASSLGTGGARDEAFF; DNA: TGTGCCAGCAGTTTAGGGACAGGGGGCGCTAGGGATGAAGCTTTCTTT
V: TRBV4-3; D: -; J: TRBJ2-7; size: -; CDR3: CASSQVVAVTYEQYF; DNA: TGCGCCAGCAGCCAAGTGGTGGCGGTGACCTACGAGCAGTACTTC
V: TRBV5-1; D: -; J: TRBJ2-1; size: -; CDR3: CASSLAGTRGEQFF; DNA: TGCGCCAGCAGCTTGGCGGGAACTCGGGGTGAGCAGTTCTTC
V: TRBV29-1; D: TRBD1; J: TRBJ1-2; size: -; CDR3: CSVGDSSPGYTF; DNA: TGCAGCGTTGGGGACAGTTCTCCGGGGTACACCTTC
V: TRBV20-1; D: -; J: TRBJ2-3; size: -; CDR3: CSVSGRRRADTQYF; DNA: TGCAGTGTGTCGGGGAGGAGGCGGGCAGATACGCAGTATTTT
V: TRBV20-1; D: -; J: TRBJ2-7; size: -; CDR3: CSAAKGLSYEQYF; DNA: TGCAGTGCTGCAAAGGGACTCTCCTACGAGCAGTACTTC
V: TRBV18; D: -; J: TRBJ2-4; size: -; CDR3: CASSITNQGVLAKNIQYF; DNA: TGTGCCAGCTCAATAACAAACCAGGGAGTTCTAGCCAAAAACATTCAGTACTTC
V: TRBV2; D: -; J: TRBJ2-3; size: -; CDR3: CASSTTRDTQYF; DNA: TGTGCCAGCAGCACGACCAGAGATACGCAGTATTTT
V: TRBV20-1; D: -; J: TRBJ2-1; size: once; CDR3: CSAVGTYNEQFF; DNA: TGCAGTGCGGTAGGGACCTACAATGAGCAGTTCTTC
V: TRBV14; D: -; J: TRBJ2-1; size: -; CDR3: CASSPTHNEQFF; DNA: TGTGCCAGCAGCCCTACCCACAATGAGCAGTTCTTC
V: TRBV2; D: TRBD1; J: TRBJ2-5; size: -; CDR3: CASSEAFGTGDRETQYF; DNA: TGTGCCAGCAGTGAAGCCTTTGGGACAGGGGATCGAGAGACCCAGTACTTC
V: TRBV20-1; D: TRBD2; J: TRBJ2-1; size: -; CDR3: CSAGGTSGRENEQFF; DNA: TGCAGTGCTGGGGGGACTAGCGGGAGAGAAAATGAGCAGTTCTTC
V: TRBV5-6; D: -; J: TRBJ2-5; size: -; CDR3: CASSFDFGETQYF; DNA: TGTGCCAGCAGTTTCGACTTCGGGGAGACCCAGTACTTC
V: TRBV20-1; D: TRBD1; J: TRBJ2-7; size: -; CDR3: CSVPLGQPSYEQYF; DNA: TGCAGTGTCCCTCTGGGACAGCCCTCCTACGAGCAGTACTTC
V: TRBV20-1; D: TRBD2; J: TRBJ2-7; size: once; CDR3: CSARIFGTSGSYEQYF; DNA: TGCAGTGCTAGGATCTTTGGGACTAGCGGGAGCTACGAGCAGTACTTC
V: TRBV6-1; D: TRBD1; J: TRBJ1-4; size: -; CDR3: CATTRDRPSVTNEKLFF; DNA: TGTGCCACCACAAGGGACAGACCCTCCGTTACTAATGAAAAACTGTTTTTT
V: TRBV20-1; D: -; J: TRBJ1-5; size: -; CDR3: CSAASPQGWKSNQPQHF; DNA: TGCAGTGCTGCGTCCCCCCAGGGGTGGAAGAGCAATCAGCCCCAGCATTTT
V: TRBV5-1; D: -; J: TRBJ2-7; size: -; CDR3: CASSTSTRDTEQYF; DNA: TGCGCCAGCAGCACAAGCACCCGGGACACTGAGCAGTACTTC
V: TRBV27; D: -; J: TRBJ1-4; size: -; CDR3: CASSSQLGFGEKLFF; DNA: TGTGCCAGCAGTTCGCAACTGGGGTTTGGCGAAAAACTGTTTTTT
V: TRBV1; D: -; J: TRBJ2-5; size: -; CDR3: CTSSHPTRLAGGQETQYF; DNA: TGCACCAGCAGCCATCCCACCAGACTAGCGGGGGGGCAAGAGACCCAGTACTTC
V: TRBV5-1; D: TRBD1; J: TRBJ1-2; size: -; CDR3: CASSTGGDGYTF; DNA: TGCGCCAGCAGCACAGGGGGCGACGGCTACACCTTC